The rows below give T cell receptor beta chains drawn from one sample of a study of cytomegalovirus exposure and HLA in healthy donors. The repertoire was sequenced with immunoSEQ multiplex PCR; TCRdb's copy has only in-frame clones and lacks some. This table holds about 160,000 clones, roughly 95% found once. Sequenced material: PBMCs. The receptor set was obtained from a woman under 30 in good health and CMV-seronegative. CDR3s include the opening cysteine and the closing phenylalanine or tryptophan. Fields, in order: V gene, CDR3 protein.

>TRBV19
CASSDQVPDIQYF
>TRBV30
CAFTPQGNGGYTF
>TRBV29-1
CSAGGLGDTEAFF
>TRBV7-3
CASSLTRSRAETQYF
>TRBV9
CASSGSVGGAYNEQFF
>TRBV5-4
CASSLGQGGDRELFF
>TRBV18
CASSPQTRSYEQYF
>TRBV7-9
CASSPNIQGWSNEKLFF
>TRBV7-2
CASSSGTGGVSAQYF
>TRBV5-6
CASSLAGVETQYF
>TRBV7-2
CASSSAWGRPQETQYF
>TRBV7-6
CASSLGPGNTIYF
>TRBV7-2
CASSLVAGGQETQYF
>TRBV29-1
CSVRGRTSGEDNEQFF
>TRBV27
CASSLWGSGFTGELFF
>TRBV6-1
CASSEVSGEGYEQYF
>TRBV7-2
CASSSTGASGGTDTQYF
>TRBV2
CASTGQGGTGELFF
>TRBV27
CASSLTQQTDTQYF
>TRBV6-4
CATQTGSGTEAFF
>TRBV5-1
CASSFLSSGTARDTIYF
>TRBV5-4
CASRWQGYNEQFF
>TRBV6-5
CASSYGQAKGTQYF
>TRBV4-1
CASSPFPGTASDTQYF
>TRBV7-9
CASSPRADFTDTQYF
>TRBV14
CASSQVGALQRAEQFF
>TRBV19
CATASNRGTGYGYTF
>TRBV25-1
CASSEYSFYGYTF
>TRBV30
CAWRETTGGSGGYTF
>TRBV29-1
CSVEQGAKGNYGYTF
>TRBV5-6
CASSLEIFGRGITDTQYF
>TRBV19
CASSIDQGQLYTDTQYF
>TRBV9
CASSTEGAAEAFF
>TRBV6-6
CASSYLQGASEGYTF
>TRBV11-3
CASSLAGLTEEQFF
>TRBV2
CASMVEEKLFF
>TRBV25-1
CASSESGRARGRETQYF
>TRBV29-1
CSVDAPPSSTDTQYF
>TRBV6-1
CASSLSHRLSYEQYF
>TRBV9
CASSPSSGGETQYF
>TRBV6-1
CASSGMQGPPYEQYF
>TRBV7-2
CASSPVRLAGDTQYF
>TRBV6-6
CASSSSHEQYF
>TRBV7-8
CASSLWGPGQGQSYEQYF
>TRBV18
CASSPSIGVWMGQYF
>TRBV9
CASNRQGALETQYF
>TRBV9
CASSVVFSGGRTGELFF
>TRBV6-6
CASSLGQLVSYEQYF
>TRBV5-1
CASSIAGTSGYEQYF
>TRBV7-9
CASSALGGGETQYF
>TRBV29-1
CSVGTGITYEQYF
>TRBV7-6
CASSPTSPNTGELFF
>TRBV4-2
CASSQENGGSTEAFF
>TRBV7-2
CASSLEGTGEGNEQFF
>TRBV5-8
CASKRGQGPTNEKLFF